This T cell receptor (beta chain) stems from a study of blood T cell repertoires in COVID-19. Looking at the study overall: Samples of COVID-19 (acute and convalescent) were obtained from the United States, Italy and Spain.

Seattle patients were enrolled while actively infected and followed longitudinally. The CDR3 spans 13 residues. Trimming cost V 4 bases and J 6 bases; bases outside gene matches: 2. The germline gives CDR1 MNHEY, CDR2 SMNVEV (reference sequence). Sequenced by immunoSEQ multiplex PCR; TCRdb stores in-frame clones only, minus some. The sample comprises approximately 330,000 clones, about nine tenths of which are singletons, and approximately 9.4% rests with the top ten. This rearrangement joins TRBV27 to TRBJ1-4; 7 bases map to TRBD1. Specimen: peripheral blood. The TCR originated in a man aged 25-40 years with COVID-19, enrolled during active disease. The CDR3: CASSSQGDEKLFF. In DNA, the CDR3 is TGTGCCAGCAGTTCCCAGGGGGATGAAAAACTGTTTTTT. Looking up the rest from reference TRBV27 and TRBJ1-4 gives the full variable domain: EAQVTQNPRYLITVTGKKLTVTCSQNMNHEYMSWYRQDPGLGLRQIYYSMNVEVTDKGDVPEGYKVSRKEKRNFPLILESPSPNQTSLYFCASSSQGDEKLFFGSGTQLSVL.